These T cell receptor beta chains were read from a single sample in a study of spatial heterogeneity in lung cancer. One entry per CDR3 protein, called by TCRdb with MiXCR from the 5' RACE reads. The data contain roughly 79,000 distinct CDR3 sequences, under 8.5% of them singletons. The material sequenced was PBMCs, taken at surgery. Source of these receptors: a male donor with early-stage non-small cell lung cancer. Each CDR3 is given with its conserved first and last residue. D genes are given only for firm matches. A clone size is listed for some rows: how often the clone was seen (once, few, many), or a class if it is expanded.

CDR3: CASSSLPQHF; DNA: TGTGCCAGCAGTTCCCTACCCCAGCATTTT; D: .; V: TRBV11-1; size: few; J: TRBJ1-5
CDR3: CASSPRDRSSGDTQYF; DNA: TGTGCCAGCAGCCCCCGAGACAGGTCAAGCGGGGATACGCAGTATTTT; D: .; V: TRBV7-9; size: few; J: TRBJ2-3
CDR3: CASSLDGNSNQPQHF; DNA: TGCGCCAGCAGCTTGGACGGGAATAGCAATCAGCCCCAGCATTTT; D: .; V: TRBV5-1; size: few; J: TRBJ1-5
CDR3: CASSYPGRETQYF; DNA: TGTGCCAGCAGTTATCCAGGGAGGGAGACCCAGTACTTC; D: .; V: TRBV6-2/TRBV6-3; size: many; J: TRBJ2-5
CDR3: CASSLEGFWDSPYEQYF; DNA: TGCGCCAGCAGCTTGGAGGGCTTCTGGGACAGCCCGTACGAGCAGTACTTC; D: TRBD1; V: TRBV5-1; size: few; J: TRBJ2-7
CDR3: CSVVGGGAGGETQYF; DNA: TGCAGCGTTGTGGGAGGGGGCGCCGGCGGCGAGACCCAGTACTTC; D: .; V: TRBV29-1; size: many; J: TRBJ2-5
CDR3: CASSLSGNIQYF; DNA: TGTGCCAGCAGCTTAAGTGGAAACATTCAGTACTTC; D: .; V: TRBV7-2; size: .; J: TRBJ2-4
CDR3: CASSLRPTGQGPYGYTF; DNA: TGTGCCAGCAGCCTTAGGCCTACCGGACAGGGACCCTATGGCTACACCTTC; D: TRBD1; V: TRBV7-9; size: .; J: TRBJ1-2
CDR3: CASSSTAGNTIYF; DNA: TGTGCCAGCAGCTCGACAGCTGGAAACACCATATATTTT; D: .; V: TRBV12-3/TRBV12-4; size: many; J: TRBJ1-3
CDR3: CASSSLGGTEAFF; DNA: TGTGCCAGCAGTTCCTTGGGGGGCACTGAAGCTTTCTTT; D: .; V: TRBV6-6; size: many; J: TRBJ1-1
CDR3: CSVEAKTGTYTF; DNA: TGCAGCGTTGAAGCCAAGACAGGAACCTACACCTTC; D: .; V: TRBV29-1; size: many; J: TRBJ1-2
CDR3: CASTQGLSYEQYF; DNA: TGTGCCAGCACCCAGGGACTTTCCTACGAGCAGTACTTC; D: .; V: TRBV6-5; size: .; J: TRBJ2-7
CDR3: CASSSRVGTDTQYF; DNA: TGTGCCAGCAGTTCCCGGGTGGGCACAGATACGCAGTATTTT; D: .; V: TRBV12-3/TRBV12-4; size: .; J: TRBJ2-3
CDR3: CASRMDGGYNEQFF; DNA: TGCGCCAGCAGAATGGACGGCGGATACAATGAGCAGTTCTTC; D: .; V: TRBV5-1; size: many; J: TRBJ2-1
CDR3: CATRDYQRKTQYF; DNA: TGTGCCACCCGGGACTACCAAAGGAAGACCCAGTACTTC; D: TRBD2; V: TRBV27; size: few; J: TRBJ2-5
CDR3: CASSYGGWGEQFF; DNA: TGTGCCAGCAGCTACGGCGGCTGGGGTGAGCAGTTCTTC; D: .; V: TRBV7-8; size: many; J: TRBJ2-1
CDR3: CASSWTGPNTEAFF; DNA: TGTGCCAGCAGCTGGACAGGGCCGAACACTGAAGCTTTCTTT; D: TRBD1; V: TRBV12-3/TRBV12-4; size: many; J: TRBJ1-1
CDR3: CASSQAETYNEQFF; DNA: TGCGCCAGCAGCCAAGCAGAGACCTACAATGAGCAGTTCTTC; D: .; V: TRBV4-3; size: .; J: TRBJ2-1
CDR3: CASSPGNQPQHF; DNA: TGTGCCAGCAGCCCTGGTAATCAGCCCCAGCATTTT; D: .; V: TRBV7-9; size: many; J: TRBJ1-5
CDR3: CASSLGPSGTYEQYF; DNA: TGCGCCAGCAGCTTGGGGCCTAGCGGAACCTACGAGCAGTACTTC; D: TRBD2; V: TRBV5-1; size: many; J: TRBJ2-7
CDR3: CASSPGLAGAVVDEQFF; DNA: TGTGCCAGCAGCCCGGGACTAGCGGGAGCAGTGGTAGATGAGCAGTTCTTC; D: TRBD2; V: TRBV9; size: many; J: TRBJ2-1
CDR3: CASSPPGRTNVKLFF; DNA: TGCGCCAGCAGCCCTCCGGGACGGACTAATGTAAAACTGTTTTTT; D: .; V: TRBV4-1; size: few; J: TRBJ1-4
CDR3: CASSQGILAGGLHRELFF; DNA: TGCGCCAGCAGCCAAGGGATCCTAGCGGGAGGCCTACACCGGGAGCTGTTTTTT; D: TRBD2; V: TRBV4-1; size: .; J: TRBJ2-2
CDR3: CSPGPINEKLFF; DNA: TGCAGCCCGGGCCCGATTAATGAAAAACTGTTTTTT; D: .; V: TRBV20-1; size: few; J: TRBJ1-4
CDR3: CASSFPSDRGGMVSSYNEQFF; DNA: TGCGCCAGCAGCTTCCCTTCGGACAGGGGAGGAATGGTATCCTCCTACAATGAGCAGTTCTTC; D: TRBD1; V: TRBV5-1; size: many; J: TRBJ2-1
CDR3: CASGQGRNEQYF; DNA: TGTGCCAGCGGTCAGGGGAGGAACGAGCAGTACTTC; D: .; V: TRBV2; size: many; J: TRBJ2-7
CDR3: CASSSGELAKNIQYF; DNA: TGTGCCAGCAGCTCCGGGGAGCTAGCCAAAAACATTCAGTACTTC; D: .; V: TRBV5-4; size: .; J: TRBJ2-4
CDR3: CASSVVGENSPLHF; DNA: TGTGCCAGCAGCGTAGTGGGCGAGAATTCACCCCTCCACTTT; D: .; V: TRBV9; size: .; J: TRBJ1-6
CDR3: CASSFVGGTDTQYF; DNA: TGTGCCAGCAGTTTTGTAGGGGGAACAGATACGCAGTATTTT; D: .; V: TRBV12-3/TRBV12-4; size: many; J: TRBJ2-3
CDR3: CASSQDVRGDEQYF; DNA: TGCGCCAGCAGCCAAGATGTCAGGGGGGACGAGCAGTACTTC; D: .; V: TRBV4-1; size: many; J: TRBJ2-7
CDR3: CASSQDLRLGELFF; DNA: TGTGCCAGCAGCCAAGATCTCAGGCTGGGGGAGCTGTTTTTT; D: .; V: TRBV3-1; size: .; J: TRBJ2-2
CDR3: CASSEGQGAETQYF; DNA: TGTGCCAGCAGCGAGGGACAGGGGGCAGAGACCCAGTACTTC; D: TRBD1; V: TRBV9; size: .; J: TRBJ2-5
CDR3: CASSPGTGLSGANVLTF; DNA: TGCGCCAGCAGCCCTGGGACAGGCCTCTCTGGGGCCAACGTCCTGACTTTC; D: TRBD1; V: TRBV5-1; size: .; J: TRBJ2-6
CDR3: CSASGQPYEQYF; DNA: TGCAGCGCCTCGGGTCAGCCCTACGAGCAGTACTTC; D: .; V: TRBV29-1; size: .; J: TRBJ2-7
CDR3: CASSLTMDYSQPQHF; DNA: TGCGCCAGCAGCCTGACCATGGACTACTCTCAGCCCCAGCATTTT; D: .; V: TRBV4-3; size: many; J: TRBJ1-5
CDR3: CASSLGVNSEAFF; DNA: TGTGCCAGCAGCTTGGGGGTGAACAGCGAAGCTTTCTTT; D: .; V: TRBV5-5; size: few; J: TRBJ1-1
CDR3: CASSPGGTEAFF; DNA: TGTGCCAGCAGTCCAGGGGGGACTGAAGCTTTCTTT; D: TRBD1; V: TRBV6-6; size: many; J: TRBJ1-1
CDR3: CASRPADSGTGRGNYGYTF; DNA: TGTGCCAGCAGGCCGGCCGATTCCGGGACAGGGAGGGGTAACTATGGCTACACCTTC; D: TRBD1; V: TRBV7-9; size: many; J: TRBJ1-2
CDR3: CASSFTVGGQPQHF; DNA: TGCGCCAGCAGCTTTACAGTCGGAGGGCAGCCCCAGCATTTT; D: .; V: TRBV5-1; size: many; J: TRBJ1-5
CDR3: CASSFTGTGEEKLFF; DNA: TGCGCCAGCAGCTTCACCGGGACAGGGGAAGAAAAACTGTTTTTT; D: TRBD1; V: TRBV5-1; size: .; J: TRBJ1-4
CDR3: CASSTGISQHF; DNA: TGTGCCAGCAGCACTGGTATATCCCAGCATTTT; D: .; V: TRBV6-2/TRBV6-3; size: many; J: TRBJ1-5
CDR3: CASSFGLNYGYTF; DNA: TGCGCCAGCAGCTTCGGGCTGAACTATGGCTACACCTTC; D: .; V: TRBV5-1; size: .; J: TRBJ1-2